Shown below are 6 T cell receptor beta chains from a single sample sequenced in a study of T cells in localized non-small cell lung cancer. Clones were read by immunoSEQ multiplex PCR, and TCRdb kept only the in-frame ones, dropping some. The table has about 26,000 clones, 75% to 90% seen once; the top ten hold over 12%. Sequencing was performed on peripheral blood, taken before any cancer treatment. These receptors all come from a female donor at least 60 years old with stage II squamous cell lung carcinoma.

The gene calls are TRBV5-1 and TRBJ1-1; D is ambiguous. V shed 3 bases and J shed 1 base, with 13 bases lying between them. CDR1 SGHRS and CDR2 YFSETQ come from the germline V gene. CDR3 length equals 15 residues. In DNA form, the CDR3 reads TGCGCCAGCAGCTGGCAAGCCACAGAGAACACTGAAGCTTTCTTT. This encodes CASSWQATENTEAFF.

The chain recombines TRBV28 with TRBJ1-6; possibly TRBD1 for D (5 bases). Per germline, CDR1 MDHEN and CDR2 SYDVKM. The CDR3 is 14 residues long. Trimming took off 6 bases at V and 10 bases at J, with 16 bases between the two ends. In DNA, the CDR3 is TGTGCCAGCAGGGGGGATGGACGGAGCTCACCCCTCCACTTT. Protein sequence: CASRGDGRSSPLHF.

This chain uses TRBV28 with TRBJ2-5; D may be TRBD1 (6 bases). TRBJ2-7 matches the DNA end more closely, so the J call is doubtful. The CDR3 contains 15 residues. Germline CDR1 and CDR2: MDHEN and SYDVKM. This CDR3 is CASSPWTESSYEQYF. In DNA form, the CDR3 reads TGTGCCAGCAGTCCTTGGACAGAGAGCTCCTACGAGCAGTACTTC.

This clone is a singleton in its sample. CDR3 sequence (DNA): TGTGCCAGCTCACCCAACTCTGAAGGGAATGGCTACACCTTC. This translates into CASSPNSEGNGYTF. The rearrangement joins TRBV18 to TRBJ1-2, with D hard to call. V lost 3 bases and J lost 6, with 14 bases in between. CDR3 length: 14 amino acids. Looked up from germline, CDR1 is KGHSH and CDR2 is LQKENI.

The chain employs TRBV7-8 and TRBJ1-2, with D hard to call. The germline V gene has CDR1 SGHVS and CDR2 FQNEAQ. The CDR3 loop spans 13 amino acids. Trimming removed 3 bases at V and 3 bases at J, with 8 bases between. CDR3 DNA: TGTGCCAGCAGCTTCCCGTTTGACTATGGCTACACCTTC. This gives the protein CASSFPFDYGYTF.

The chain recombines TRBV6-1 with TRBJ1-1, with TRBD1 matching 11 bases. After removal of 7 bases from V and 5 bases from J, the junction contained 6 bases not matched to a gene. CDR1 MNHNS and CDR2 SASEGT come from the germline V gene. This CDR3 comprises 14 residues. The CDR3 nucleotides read TGTGCCAGCATCGGACAGGGGGCGAAGACTGAAGCTTTCTTT. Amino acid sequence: CASIGQGAKTEAFF.